This T cell receptor beta chain was documented in a study of CD8 T cells in Susac syndrome. Whole-study context: At the time of blood draw, patients with Susac syndrome were therapy-naive, receiving corticosteroids, or receiving intravenous immunoglobulin alone.

Random hexamers served to reverse transcribe roughly 0.45 to 1 ug RNA. Across 54 Vbeta and 13 Jbeta, TCR beta CDR3 was amplified with immunoSEQ multiplex PCR. TCRdb re-derived calls from the immunoSEQ multiplex PCR reads in MiXCR, one entry per CDR3 protein. Of about 200,000 distinct CDR3 sequences detected, more than 85% appear once; the ten largest clones hold about 0.1%. J was trimmed by 2 bases and V by 6 bases; bases with no gene match: 7. The CDR3 has 15 amino acids. Germline-derived CDR1 and CDR2 are DFQATT and SNEGSKA (reference sequence). This clonotype appeared a single time. TEMRA cells were enriched by FACS, while CD8+ and CD4+ T cells were obtained through a negative isolation that was performed magnetically.

V is TRBV20-1 and J is TRBJ2-4; 10 bases match TRBD1. Sequenced material: CD4+ T cells from PBMCs. The sequence derives from a human donor with Susac syndrome. The CDR3 nucleotides are TGCAGTGCCATGACAGGGGGCGCTTCCAAAAACATTCAGTACTTC. Its translation is CSAMTGGASKNIQYF.